The 10 T cell receptor beta chains given below trace back to one sample, sequenced in a study of T cell responses to AZD1222 COVID-19 vaccine. Sequencing was performed with immunoSEQ multiplex PCR; in TCRdb, only in-frame clones are kept and a portion is missing. The data show around 60,000 clones, about 81% seen once. The sample in question was peripheral blood, obtained 28 days after the second AZD1222 dose. The receptor set was obtained from an adult who received the AZD1222 COVID-19 vaccine.

This clone appeared a single time. This chain connects TRBV11-2 to TRBJ2-3; 9 bases agree with TRBD2. Trimming removed 3 bases from V and 0 bases from J; junction bases left unmatched: 4. Germline lookup yields CDR1 SGHAT and CDR2 FQNNGV. The CDR3 consists of 16 residues. The CDR3 DNA is TGTGCCAGCAGCTTTAGACTAGCGGATAGCACAGATACGCAGTATTTT. It codes for CASSFRLADSTDTQYF.

The chain joins TRBV24-1 to TRBJ2-5; D could derive from TRBD1 or TRBD2 (6 bases each). The CDR3 loop spans 14 amino acids. The V end lost 10 bases, the J end lost 6 bases, and 20 bases lay between the germline ends. CDR1 and CDR2 (germline): KGHDR, SFDVKD. The CDR3 is CATAAEGERKTQYF. In DNA form, the CDR3 reads TGTGCCACGGCCGCGGAGGGGGAGAGAAAGACCCAGTACTTC.

This chain links TRBV19 with TRBJ1-1; D gene uncertain. The germline gives CDR1 LNHDA, CDR2 SQIVND (reference sequence). Trimming pared 2 bases from V and 3 bases from J, leaving 10 bases between. This CDR3 has 14 amino acids. The CDR3 spells CASSITGPDTEAFF. The CDR3 bases are TGTGCCAGTAGTATAACCGGACCGGACACTGAAGCTTTCTTT. The whole variable domain, remainder taken from reference TRBV19 and TRBJ1-1, is DGGITQSPKYLFRKEGQNVTLSCEQNLNHDAMYWYRQDPGQGLRLIYYSQIVNDFQKGDIAEGYSVSREKKESFPLTVTSAQKNPTAFYLCASSITGPDTEAFFGQGTRLTVV.

The chain combines TRBV7-9 with TRBJ1-4; D unresolved. Germline V gene lookup returns CDR1 SEHNR and CDR2 FQNEAQ (reference sequence). V shed 4 bases and J shed 1 base, with 19 bases lying between them. The CDR3 contains 18 residues. The CDR3 loop reads CASSYPLGPGGTNEKLFF. The DNA for the CDR3 is TGTGCCAGCAGCTATCCGCTAGGCCCCGGTGGAACTAATGAAAAACTGTTTTTT.

CDR3: CASRTQWIHGYTF. In nucleotides, the CDR3 is TGTGCCAGTAGGACTCAGTGGATCCATGGCTACACCTTC. The genes are TRBV19 and TRBJ1-2; D not certain. V lost 6 bases and J 6 bases, leaving 14 bases between the germline ends. Per the germline V gene, CDR1 is LNHDA and CDR2 is SQIVND (reference sequence). CDR3 size: 13 residues. Looking up the rest from reference TRBV19 and TRBJ1-2 gives the full variable domain: DGGITQSPKYLFRKEGQNVTLSCEQNLNHDAMYWYRQDPGQGLRLIYYSQIVNDFQKGDIAEGYSVSREKKESFPLTVTSAQKNPTAFYLCASRTQWIHGYTFGSGTRLTVV.

This clone occurred many times. CDR3 region: CATSGTLNTEAFF. CDR3 bases: TGTGCCACCTCCGGGACATTGAACACTGAAGCTTTCTTT. The J gene is TRBJ1-1, the V gene TRBV10-3, with TRBD1 as a possible D gene (6 bases). This CDR3 contains 13 residues. Germline V gives CDR1 ENHRY, CDR2 SYGVKD. Trimming pared 10 bases from V and 0 bases from J, leaving 12 bases between.

The V call is TRBV12-3 or TRBV12-4, the J call TRBJ2-1; D is ambiguous. Trimming removed 6 bases from V and 7 bases from J, with 7 bases in between. CDR3 size: 11 residues. Written as DNA, the CDR3 is TGTGCCAGCAGCCCTGCTAATGAGCAGTTCTTC. Translating gives CASSPANEQFF.

The V gene is TRBV4-3, the J gene TRBJ1-3; D ambiguous. The V gene's germline CDR1 is LGHNA and CDR2 YSLEER. CDR3 length: 13 amino acids. V was pared by 6 bases and J by 4 bases, with 10 bases between. The chain's CDR3 is CASSNGGGNTIYF. The CDR3 DNA follows: TGCGCCAGCAGTAACGGAGGGGGAAACACCATATATTTT.

J is TRBJ2-1 and V is TRBV7-9; 11 nucleotides agree with TRBD1. CDR1 and CDR2 (germline): SEHNR, FQNEAQ (reference sequence). This CDR3 contains 17 residues. The junction had 3 bases not matched to a gene; V was cut back by 0 bases and J by 2 bases. Written as DNA, the CDR3 is TGTGCCAGCAGCTTAGCTCAGGGACAGGGGGCCTACAATGAGCAGTTCTTC. Translation gives CASSLAQGQGAYNEQFF.

The chain carries TRBV19 and TRBJ2-3; unclear D gene. CDR3 length: 13 amino acids. V lost 5 bases, J lost 3 bases, and 9 bases lay in between. Germline V lookup: CDR1 LNHDA, CDR2 SQIVND (reference sequence). CDR3 coding DNA: TGTGCCAGTAGTTCCTACAATACAGATACGCAGTATTTT. Residues: CASSSYNTDTQYF.